This T cell receptor (beta chain) derives from a study of CD4 T cell repertoires in COVID-19 (dated by TCRdb to about 2021). For the study in its entirety: For cross-reactivity analysis, CFSE-low cells were expanded with IL-2 for nine to eleven days, then relabeled and restimulated with spike proteins from other coronaviruses. The study characterized naturally processed CD4+ T cell responses to SARS-CoV-2 spike and nucleoprotein in COVID-19-recovered individuals, using TCR Vbeta sequencing to assess clonal composition. TCR Vbeta repertoire analysis of SARS-CoV-2-reactive T cells was conducted at the subset level in a few recovered individuals.

General study outcomes and caveats: Consistent with cross-reactivity, between 7 and 25% of SARS-CoV-2 clonotypes also showed up in secondary cultures stimulated with SARS-CoV and/or HKU1 spike. Several of the most expanded SARS-CoV-2-reactive clonotypes were shared between two or all three memory subsets, suggesting intraclonal diversification.

Uncultured memory T cell samples were subjected to sequencing directly after ex vivo isolation. CD4+ total memory, central memory, effector memory and circulating T follicular helper cells were isolated from peripheral blood mononuclear cells. A note on this clone: Its antigen has not been determined. The record has no base qualities; no much larger clone is one base away.

The library was made by the immunoSEQ multiplex PCR assay. The original methods were these. The Chao-Jaccard similarity index and the number of shared clonotypes were used to measure repertoire overlap between subsets. The source is immuneACCESS, and TCRdb retained only in-frame sequences with V and J called. Part of the clones is not carried over; for the studies checked, unresolved V genes explain less than half of this, and the remainder is unexplained. Clone size and the V and J calls come from that table; the DNA yielded D and trimming. In this sample the table shows around 8,200 clones, 80% to 85% of which occur a single time. The ten largest clones take up less than 2.5% of the sample. Sequences were derived from effector memory CD4+ T cells from blood, sampled before the COVID-19 pandemic. The sample's cell subset or site label, decoded: CD4+ T effector memory cells. This TCR was sampled from a human donor who had COVID-19.

The DNA sequence is as follows: TGTGCCAGCGAATTAACAGGGAGAACTGAAGCTTTCTTT. Translated, it reads CASELTGRTEAFF. The rearrangement combines TRBV6-6 with TRBJ1-1, and perhaps TRBD1 as D gene, on 6 matching bases. V is reduced by 8 bases and J by 5 bases, leaving a spacing of 15 bases between them. CDR1 and CDR2 are drawn from the germline V gene (reference sequence): MNHNY, SVGAGI. The CDR3 holds 13 amino acids from the cysteine to the phenylalanine. CDR3 DNA is the only sequence kept; it has 39 bases, read in frame from the first base.